This T cell receptor (beta chain) was profiled in a study of blood T cell repertoires in COVID-19. Study at large: Samples came from the United States, Italy and Spain, spanning acute and convalescent COVID-19. In each case, the material was cDNA or gDNA derived from T cells, B-cell-depleted T cells, or PBMCs.

Germline CDR1 is SGHVS and CDR2 is FQNEAQ. This CDR3 region has 16 residues. V dropped 5 bases and J dropped 3; count of bases not matched to a gene: 10. Original analysis: Amplification of reference gene primers was used by the study to estimate nucleated cell counts. Profiled with immunoSEQ multiplex PCR; TCRdb holds only in-frame clones, not every one. V and J calls and clone size are as listed in that table; D and trimming were resolved from the DNA. The sample lists approximately 87,000 clones; roughly 80% were seen once. The receptor was derived from a woman over 75 with acute or convalescent COVID-19. The chain carries TRBV7-8 and TRBJ1-3; 7 bases are shared with TRBD1. Sequenced: peripheral blood. In nucleotides, the CDR3 is TGTGCCAGCAGCACGGAGGGCAGGGGGTATGGAAACACCATATATTTT. Translation: CASSTEGRGYGNTIYF. Full variable domain (missing parts from reference TRBV7-8 and TRBJ1-3): GAGVSQSPRYKVAKRGQDVALRCDPISGHVSLFWYQQALGQGPEFLTYFQNEAQLDKSGLPSDRFFAERPEGSVSTLKIQRTQQEDSAVYLCASSTEGRGYGNTIYFGEGSWLTVV.